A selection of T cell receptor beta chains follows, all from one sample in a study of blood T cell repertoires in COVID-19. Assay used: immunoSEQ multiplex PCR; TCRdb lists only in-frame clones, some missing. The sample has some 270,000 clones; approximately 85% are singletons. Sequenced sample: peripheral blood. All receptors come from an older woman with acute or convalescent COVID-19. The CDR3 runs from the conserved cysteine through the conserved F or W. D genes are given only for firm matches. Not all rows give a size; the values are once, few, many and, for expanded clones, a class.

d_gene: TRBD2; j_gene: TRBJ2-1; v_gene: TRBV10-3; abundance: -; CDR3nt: TGTGCCATCAGTGGACAACTAGCGGGGGGAGCCAATGAGCAGTTCTTC; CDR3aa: CAISGQLAGGANEQFF
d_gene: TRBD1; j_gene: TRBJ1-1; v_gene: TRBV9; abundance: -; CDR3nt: TGTGCCAGCAGCGGTCCCGGGACAGGGGGCAACACTGAAGCTTTCTTT; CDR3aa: CASSGPGTGGNTEAFF
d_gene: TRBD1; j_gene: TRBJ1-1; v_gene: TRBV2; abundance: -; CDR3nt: TGTGCCAGCACCTACGGGGGGACAGGAATCACTGAAGCTTTCTTT; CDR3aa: CASTYGGTGITEAFF
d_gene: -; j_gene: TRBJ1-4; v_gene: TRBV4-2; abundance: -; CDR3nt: TGTGCCAGCAGCCAAGGTCGACAGGTTAATGAAAAACTGTTTTTT; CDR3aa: CASSQGRQVNEKLFF
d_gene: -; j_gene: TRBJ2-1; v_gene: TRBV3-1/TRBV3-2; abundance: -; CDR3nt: TGTGCCAGCAGCCGGTCAAGCGGGTCCTACAATGAGCAGTTCTTC; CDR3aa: CASSRSSGSYNEQFF
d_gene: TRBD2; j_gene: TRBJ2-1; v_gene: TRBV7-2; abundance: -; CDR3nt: TGTGCCAGCAGCTTACGCGGGGGGCGATTCAATGAGCAGTTCTTC; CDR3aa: CASSLRGGRFNEQFF
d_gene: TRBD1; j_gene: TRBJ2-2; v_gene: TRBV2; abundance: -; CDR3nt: TGTGCCAGCACCGGGACAGGGGGAGGCACCGGGGAGCTGTTTTTT; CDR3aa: CASTGTGGGTGELFF
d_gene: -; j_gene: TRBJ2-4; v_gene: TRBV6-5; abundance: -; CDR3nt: TGTGCCAGCGGCTCGGCCAAAAACATTCAGTACTTC; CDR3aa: CASGSAKNIQYF
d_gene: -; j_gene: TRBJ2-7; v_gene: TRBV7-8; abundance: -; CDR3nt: TGTGCCAGCAGCTTAGTTGGCAGGGGCTACGAGCAGTACTTC; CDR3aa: CASSLVGRGYEQYF
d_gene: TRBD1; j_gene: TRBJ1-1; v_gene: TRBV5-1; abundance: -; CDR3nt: TGCGCCAGCAGCGCGTCACAGGGGGAAGCTTTCTTT; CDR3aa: CASSASQGEAFF
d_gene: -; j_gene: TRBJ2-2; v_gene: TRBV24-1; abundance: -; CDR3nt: TGTGCCACCAGTGATTCCCAGCGGAGCACCGGGGAGCTGTTTTTT; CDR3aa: CATSDSQRSTGELFF
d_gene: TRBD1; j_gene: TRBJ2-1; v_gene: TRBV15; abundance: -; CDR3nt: TGTGCCACCAGCAGAGATGAGGGGGCGAGGAATGAGCAGTTCTTC; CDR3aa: CATSRDEGARNEQFF
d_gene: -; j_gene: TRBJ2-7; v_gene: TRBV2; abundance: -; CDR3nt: TGTGCCAGCAGGACCCCCAGGGAACCCTACGAGCAGTACTTC; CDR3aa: CASRTPREPYEQYF
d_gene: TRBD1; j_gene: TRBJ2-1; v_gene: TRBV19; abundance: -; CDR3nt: TGTGCCAGTAGTAGGGACAGGGACAATGAGCAGTTCTTC; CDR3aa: CASSRDRDNEQFF
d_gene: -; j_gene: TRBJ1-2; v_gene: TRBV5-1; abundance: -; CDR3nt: TGCGCCAGCAGCTTGACGGCAGGGGCAGGCTATGGCTACACCTTC; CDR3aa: CASSLTAGAGYGYTF
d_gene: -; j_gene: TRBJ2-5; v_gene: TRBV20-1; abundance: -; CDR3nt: TGCAGTGCTAGTGAGCGGGAAGAGACCCAGTACTTC; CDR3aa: CSASEREETQYF
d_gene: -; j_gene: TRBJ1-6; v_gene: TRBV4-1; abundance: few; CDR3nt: TGCGCCAGCAGCCAAGAGGCGGGTTCCCGGGGTTCACCCCTCCACTTT; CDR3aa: CASSQEAGSRGSPLHF
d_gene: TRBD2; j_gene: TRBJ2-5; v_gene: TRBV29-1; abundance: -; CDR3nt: TGCAGCGTTGAAGATTGGGAGCGGGGCCCGAGGGAGACCCAGTACTTC; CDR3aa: CSVEDWERGPRETQYF
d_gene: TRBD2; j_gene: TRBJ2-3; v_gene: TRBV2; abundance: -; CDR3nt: TGTGCCAGCAGTGAATTAGCGGGACTAGCGGGGAACACAGATACGCAGTATTTT; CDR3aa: CASSELAGLAGNTDTQYF
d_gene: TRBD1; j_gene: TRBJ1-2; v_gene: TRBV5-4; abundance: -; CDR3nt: TGTGCCAGCACTGGACAGGGGATCTCTGGCTACACCTTC; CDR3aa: CASTGQGISGYTF